The rows below give T cell receptor beta chains drawn from one sample of a study of blood T cell repertoires in COVID-19. The protocol was immunoSEQ multiplex PCR, while the TCRdb copy is restricted to in-frame clones and leaves out a portion. Seen here are approximately 65,000 clones, more than 65% observed once, and the top ten hold 20%. Sample: peripheral blood. Every receptor here comes from a woman over 75 with active or convalescent COVID-19. CDR3s leave out the opening cysteine and the closing phenylalanine or tryptophan.

>TRBJ1-1|11|TRBV6-4
ASSDSRGTEAF
>TRBJ1-2|11|TRBV12-3/TRBV12-4
ASSFPPGSGYT
>TRBJ2-7|11|TRBV24-1
ATSVEDSYEQY
>TRBJ2-7|12|TRBV28
ASSYPGKSYEQY
>TRBJ2-1|13|TRBV30
AWSHTSGYYNEQF
>TRBJ2-2|13|TRBV23-1
ASSQSDRNTGELF
>TRBJ1-3|13|TRBV5-1
ASSLSGFSGNTIY
>TRBJ2-7|11|TRBV12-3/TRBV12-4
ATRASGYYEQY
>TRBJ1-2|13|TRBV3-1/TRBV3-2
ASSPRDRNYHGYT
>TRBJ2-1|13|TRBV11-1
ASTLGGGTYNEQF
>TRBJ2-7|14|TRBV19
ASRRIDRGISYEQY
>TRBJ1-4|14|TRBV6-6
ASHLAAGGANEKLF
>TRBJ2-4|14|TRBV3-1/TRBV3-2
ASSPTGLGAKNIQY
>TRBJ2-1|14|TRBV21-1
ASRPTGGGPYNEQF
>TRBJ1-1|12|TRBV2
ASRTGGTNTEAF
>TRBJ1-1|13|TRBV5-4
ASSLATAGNTEAF
>TRBJ1-1|15|TRBV19
ASSIGVGGRRNTEAF
>TRBJ1-2|12|TRBV3-1/TRBV3-2
ASSQDGTANGYT
>TRBJ1-2|13|TRBV29-1
SVDSVRVIDYGYT
>TRBJ2-7|13|TRBV3-1/TRBV3-2
ASSRLRQGSYEQY
>TRBJ1-5|11|TRBV30
AWRSQIQMPQH
>TRBJ1-1|12|TRBV19
ASRHRQANTEAF
>TRBJ1-5|14|TRBV4-1
ASSQEGDKGNQPQH
>TRBJ2-1|12|TRBV5-1
ASSNSGNYNEQF